Only one count was recorded for the clone carrying this T cell receptor (beta chain). Its antigen remains unknown. Germline V gene data show CDR1 as MGHDK and CDR2 as SYGVNS. The CDR3 is 13 amino acids. V lost 7 bases, J lost 2 bases, and 12 bases lay in between. An even split of each subset's genomic DNA across several immunoSEQ plates was performed. The data were produced by immunoSEQ multiplex PCR, yet TCRdb's version contains in-frame clones alone and is incomplete. The sample lists millions of clones, 95% occurring once. This record comes from a study of shared clonotypes between healthy human individuals. Across the whole study: Aged 18 to 49, the donors were a couple of women and a few men. Study results and caveats: A handful of donors had 5% to 6% of their naive CD4 clonotypes in common. In general, naive subsets displayed greater estimated richness than memory subsets did.

The sequencing sample was made of naive CD4+ T cells sorted from blood. Subset meaning: CD45RA+ positively selected. The clonotype comes from a man between 18 and 29 years old in good health. The chain combines TRBV25-1 with TRBJ2-7; D not resolved. CDR3 region: CASMASVPYEQYF. The CDR3 DNA follows: TGTGCCAGCATGGCGTCGGTTCCCTACGAGCAGTACTTC.